What follows are 19 T cell receptor beta chains derived from one specimen sequenced in a study of T cells in Graves' hyperthyroidism and ophthalmopathy. The investigators amplified TCR beta CDR3 regions from RNA transcripts. The HTBI set primed first-round TCR CDR3 RT-PCR. Via MiXCR, TCRdb re-called the multiplex PCR reads, giving one row per CDR3 protein. In the table there are hundreds of thousands of distinct CDR3 sequences, 15% to 20% of which are singletons. Material for sequencing was blood. The receptors stem from a man aged 35 to 55 with Graves' hyperthyroidism.

This clonotype was seen repeatedly, ten times or more. The gene calls are TRBV7-9 and TRBJ2-7; D may be TRBD2 (6 bases). Germline loops: CDR1 SEHNR, CDR2 FQNEAQ (reference sequence). The CDR3 totals 13 residues. Trimming left V 7 bases short and J 6 bases short, with 16 bases between. DNA of the CDR3: TGTGCCAGCACTCCCCCCGGGAGTTCCGAGCAGTACTTC. Encoded protein: CASTPPGSSEQYF.

This clonotype showed up many times. The chain couples TRBV12-3 or TRBV12-4 to TRBJ1-2, with 9 bases matching TRBD1. The V gene end was trimmed by 3 bases and the J gene end by 7 bases; junction bases not matched to a gene: 9. This CDR3 spans 15 amino acids. CDR3 residues: CASSFPGQGLSGYTF. For the CDR3, the DNA is TGTGCCAGCAGTTTCCCGGGACAGGGATTATCTGGCTACACCTTC.

This sequence joins TRBV5-5 and TRBJ1-2; TRBD1 might be the D (5 bases). The CDR3 runs 14 residues. V was shortened by 0 bases and J by 5 bases, with 11 bases between the two germline ends. Per the germline V gene, CDR1 is SGHKS and CDR2 is YYEKEE (reference sequence). CDR3 coding DNA: TGTGCCAGCAGCTTGGAAGGGGACGGGTATGGCTACACCTTC. It is translated as CASSLEGDGYGYTF.

This clonotype was detected a few times. V is TRBV18 and J is TRBJ2-2; no reliable D call. This CDR3 is built from 14 residues. V gave up 10 bases and J gave up 7 bases, with 19 bases separating them. Per germline, CDR1 KGHSH and CDR2 LQKENI. The CDR3 sequence: CATTDSQGNGELFF. For the CDR3, the DNA is TGTGCCACCACCGACTCCCAAGGGAACGGGGAGCTGTTTTTT.

The gene calls are TRBV5-1 and TRBJ1-2, with 12 bases fitting TRBD1. This CDR3 is 17 amino acids long. The germline gives CDR1 SGHRS, CDR2 YFSETQ. Losses at the gene ends were 5 bases for V and 3 bases for J; bases not matched to a gene: 11. The DNA of the CDR3 is TGCGCCAGCAGACCGAGAGGGACAGGGGGCGGCGACTATGGCTACACCTTC. It codes for CASRPRGTGGGDYGYTF.

At least ten counts were recorded for this clonotype. The chain combines TRBV10-3 with TRBJ1-1; D call uncertain. The CDR3 length is 11 residues. The V and J ends lost 3 bases and 8 bases respectively, with 7 bases between them. The germline gives CDR1 ENHRY, CDR2 SYGVKD. In DNA form, the CDR3 reads TGTGCCATCAGTGATGTGGGGGAAGCTTTCTTT. This sequence encodes CAISDVGEAFF.

There are many counts of this clonotype. The chain recombines TRBV18 with TRBJ1-1; 7 bases agree with TRBD1. The junction had 3 bases not matched to a gene; V was cut back by 8 bases and J by 0 bases. CDR3 length: 13 amino acids. Germline loops: CDR1 KGHSH, CDR2 LQKENI. CDR3 protein: CASGQEMNTEAFF. The CDR3 coding sequence is TGTGCCAGCGGACAGGAAATGAACACTGAAGCTTTCTTT.

The sample holds many counts of this clonotype. The chain links TRBV7-8 to TRBJ1-2; 8 bases line up with TRBD1. This CDR3 comprises 15 residues. CDR1 is SGHVS and CDR2 is FQNEAQ in the germline V gene. V shed 1 base, J shed 3 bases, and the junction held 4 bases outside the gene matches. In nucleotides, the CDR3 is TGTGCCAGCAGCTTAGGACCAGGGGGCTACTATGGCTACACCTTC. Residues: CASSLGPGGYYGYTF. Full variable domain (remainder filled in from reference TRBV7-8 and TRBJ1-2): GAGVSQSPRYKVAKRGQDVALRCDPISGHVSLFWYQQALGQGPEFLTYFQNEAQLDKSGLPSDRFFAERPEGSVSTLKIQRTQQEDSAVYLCASSLGPGGYYGYTFGSGTRLTVV.

This clonotype was recorded many times. The genes are TRBV7-2 and TRBJ2-5, with D maybe TRBD1 (6 bases). There are 13 residues in the CDR3. CDR1 is SGHTA and CDR2 is FQGNSA in the germline V gene. V was shortened by 5 bases and J by 5 bases, with 12 bases between the two germline ends. The CDR3 loop reads CASSGGVGETQYF. The CDR3 bases are TGTGCCAGCAGCGGGGGCGTGGGGGAGACCCAGTACTTC.

A word on this clonotype: This may be a read error, as it is one base from a much larger clone. The V call is TRBV11-2, the J call TRBJ1-2, with D possibly TRBD1 on 5 matching bases. Germline V gene lookup returns CDR1 SGHAT and CDR2 FQNNGV. The ends were cut back, 10 bases at V and 4 bases at J, with 16 bases in the middle. The CDR3 is made up of 13 amino acids. In DNA, the CDR3 is TGTGCCAACACTACCCCGGACATCTATGGCTACACCTTC. Protein: CANTTPDIYGYTF.

Many counts were recorded for this clonotype. V usage is TRBV28 and J usage is TRBJ1-2; the D gene is possibly TRBD1 (5 bases). Germline CDR1 MDHEN, CDR2 SYDVKM. CDR3 size: 19 residues. V lost 8 bases and J 0 bases, leaving 28 bases between the germline ends. CDR3 sequence (DNA): TGTGCCAGCCAAGACAGAGCGCCTCTGAGGTCCCGGCCTAACTATGGCTACACCTTC. Residues: CASQDRAPLRSRPNYGYTF.

This clonotype was recorded many times. The chain has TRBV30 and TRBJ2-7, with D perhaps TRBD1 (6 bases). V was pared by 2 bases and J by 2 bases, with 16 bases between. This CDR3 is 15 amino acids long. Germline CDR1 GTSNPN, CDR2 SVGIG (reference sequence). CDR3 residues: CAWSRRDTGTYEQYF. The CDR3 nucleotides read TGTGCCTGGAGTCGTCGGGACACAGGTACCTACGAGCAGTACTTC.

This clonotype was found many times. V is TRBV18 and J is TRBJ1-2, with TRBD1 matching 8 bases. Germline V gives CDR1 KGHSH, CDR2 LQKENI. J gave up 4 bases and V 5 bases, and 6 bases lay outside the gene matches. The CDR3 length is 14 residues. The CDR3 sequence is CASSIRGLGYGYTF. The CDR3 nucleotides read TGTGCCAGCTCAATCAGGGGGCTCGGCTATGGCTACACCTTC.

The chain employs TRBV5-1 and TRBJ1-5; no clear D gene. Trimming stripped 4 bases from V and 5 bases from J, with 16 bases between. Germline V CDR1 and CDR2: SGHRS, YFSETQ. This CDR3 has 15 residues. CDR3 nucleotides: TGCGCCAGCAGCATGGGCCCGGGCAATCATCAGCCCCAGCATTTT. This translates into CASSMGPGNHQPQHF.

This clonotype has a single count. This chain uses TRBV4-1 with TRBJ2-2, with a weak D call TRBD2 (6 bases). Germline CDR1 MGHRA, CDR2 YSYEKL. The CDR3 loop spans 18 amino acids. V dropped 0 bases and J dropped 5 bases, with 19 bases sitting between them. DNA for the CDR3: TGCGCCAGCAGCCAAGATTTATGGCGGGGCCAAGGTACCGGGGAGCTGTTTTTT. The encoded protein is CASSQDLWRGQGTGELFF.

This rearrangement joins TRBV5-6 to TRBJ1-1; D gene ambiguous. Per the germline V gene, CDR1 is SGHDT and CDR2 is YYEEEE. There are 14 residues in the CDR3. V lost 0 bases and J 8 bases, leaving 14 bases between the germline ends. The CDR3 protein is CASSLASAFQEAFF. Here the CDR3 DNA reads TGTGCCAGCAGCTTGGCGTCCGCCTTCCAAGAAGCTTTCTTT.

This clonotype turned up a few times. This chain joins TRBV7-9 and TRBJ2-2, with D possibly being TRBD1 (6 bases). This CDR3 region has 14 residues. The germline V gene encodes CDR1 SEHNR and CDR2 FQNEAQ (reference sequence). V was pared by 5 bases and J by 6 bases, with 13 bases between. The CDR3 loop is CASSEAQGPGELFF. Written as DNA, the CDR3 is TGTGCCAGCAGCGAAGCTCAGGGGCCCGGGGAGCTGTTTTTT.

The chain employs TRBV19 and TRBJ1-5; D is perhaps TRBD1 (6 bases). Germline loops: CDR1 LNHDA, CDR2 SQIVND (reference sequence). This CDR3 comprises 13 residues. Trimming pared 8 bases from V and 6 bases from J, leaving 14 bases between. The DNA of the CDR3 is TGTGCCAGTGCACCAGGGGCAGGTCAGCCCCAGCATTTT. Residues: CASAPGAGQPQHF.

This clonotype was picked up many times. The rearrangement joins TRBV3-1 to TRBJ2-1, with D hard to call. Trimming removed 5 bases from V and 5 bases from J, with 7 bases in between. Looked up from germline, CDR1 is LGHDT and CDR2 is YNNKEL (reference sequence). This CDR3 has 12 residues. CDR3 region: CASSLTNNEQFF. CDR3 sequence (DNA): TGTGCCAGCAGCTTAACAAACAATGAGCAGTTCTTC.